Following are 20 T cell receptor beta chains from one sample sequenced in a study of blood T cell repertoires in COVID-19 (dated by TCRdb to 2018 to 2021). Library prep was done by the immunoSEQ multiplex PCR assay. TCRdb retrieved this table from immuneACCESS and kept in-frame rearrangements only. Not all clones are present; in checked studies, unresolved V genes account for under half, and no reason is known for the remainder. The sample table shows 300,000 to 350,000 clones, and 85% to 90% are seen once. The ten largest clones take up 2.9% of the sample. The source material was peripheral blood. Source of these receptors: a woman in her twenties or thirties with COVID-19, enrolled during active disease.

The rearrangement uses TRBV5-4 and TRBJ1-1, with no clear D. The germline V gene has CDR1 SGHNT and CDR2 YYREEE (reference sequence). The CDR3 spans 14 residues. V was clipped by 0 bases and J by 1 base, with 7 bases between them. The CDR3 region has the DNA TGTGCCAGCAGCTTGGCTTCCCGGAACACTGAAGCTTTCTTT. This gives the protein CASSLASRNTEAFF.

This sequence joins TRBV9 and TRBJ2-7; TRBD2 aligns across 13 bases. Germline CDR1 SGDLS, CDR2 YYNGEE. This CDR3 is built from 15 residues. Trimming took 4 bases from V and 7 from J; bases not matched to a gene: 8. CDR3 sequence reads: CASSSGLAGVQEQYF. CDR3 nucleotide sequence: TGTGCCAGCAGCTCAGGACTAGCGGGAGTTCAAGAGCAGTACTTC.

This chain joins TRBV6-2 or TRBV6-3 and TRBJ1-5; D is unresolved. This CDR3 has 15 amino acids. V shed 6 bases and J shed 7 bases, with 19 bases lying between them. Germline assignment: CDR1 MNHEY and CDR2 SVGEGT. CDR3 in amino acids: CASSPSPEGSQPQHF. CDR3 nucleotides: TGTGCCAGCAGCCCTAGTCCTGAGGGAAGCCAGCCCCAGCATTTT.

This chain uses TRBV5-1 with TRBJ2-3; TRBD2 agrees at 7 bases. The CDR3 totals 15 residues. The germline V gene encodes CDR1 SGHRS and CDR2 YFSETQ. V lost 4 bases and J lost 2; bases outside the gene matches: 7. The CDR3 spells CASSPRTSATDTQYF. CDR3 in DNA: TGCGCCAGCAGCCCGAGGACTAGTGCCACAGATACGCAGTATTTT.

This chain links TRBV5-1 with TRBJ2-2; possible D gene TRBD2, 5 bases. CDR3 length: 13 amino acids. Trimming left V 0 bases short and J 8 bases short, with 8 bases between. Per germline, CDR1 SGHRS and CDR2 YFSETQ. CDR3 amino acids: CASSLARGGELFF. The CDR3 nucleotides are TGCGCCAGCAGCTTGGCCCGGGGTGGGGAGCTGTTTTTT.

The V and J genes are TRBV3-1 (or the pseudogene TRBV3-2) and TRBJ2-7, with TRBD2 matching 9 bases. CDR1 is LGHDT, CDR2 YNNKEL, per germline (reference sequence). The V gene end was trimmed by 0 bases and the J gene end by 4 bases; junction bases not matched to a gene: 7. This CDR3 spans 16 amino acids. CDR3 residues: CASSQEGGRANYEQYF. For the CDR3, the DNA is TGTGCCAGCAGCCAAGAGGGCGGGAGGGCTAATTACGAGCAGTACTTC.

The CDR3: CASSENPGGYEQYF. As DNA, the CDR3 is TGTGCCAGCAGTGAAAACCCAGGGGGCTACGAGCAGTACTTC. This chain uses TRBV6-1 with TRBJ2-7; 7 bases map to TRBD1. V gave up 2 bases and J gave up 3 bases; unmatched junction bases: 4. In germline, CDR1 is MNHNS, CDR2 SASEGT. This CDR3 is 14 amino acids long.

The chain combines TRBV9 with TRBJ2-2, with D possibly matching TRBD2 (5 bases). This CDR3 region has 16 residues. Germline CDR1 reads SGDLS; CDR2 reads YYNGEE. Between the trimmed V and J ends, which lost 2 bases and 2 bases, there was a span of 13 bases. The CDR3 DNA reads as TGTGCCAGCAGCGTGCGGCCAGGAGGTAACACCGGGGAGCTGTTTTTT. Amino acids: CASSVRPGGNTGELFF.

The V call is TRBV27, the J call TRBJ1-6; TRBD1 matches 8 bases. Germline CDR1 is MNHEY and CDR2 is SMNVEV (reference sequence). V lost 6 bases and J lost 11; bases outside the gene matches: 9. The CDR3 runs 14 residues. DNA for the CDR3: TGTGCCAGCAGGTTGACAGGGGAGGTGGCACCCCTCCACTTT. Its protein is CASRLTGEVAPLHF.

This sequence joins TRBV10-1 and TRBJ1-1, with D hard to call. Germline loops: CDR1 WNHNN, CDR2 SYGVQD (reference sequence). Trimming pared 6 bases from V and 1 base from J, leaving 12 bases between. The CDR3 has 14 residues. In nucleotides, the CDR3 is TGCGCCAGCAGCGATACAGTTCCGAACACTGAAGCTTTCTTT. It translates to CASSDTVPNTEAFF.

The chain employs TRBV6-5 and TRBJ1-1; D call uncertain. CDR1 and CDR2 from the germline V gene are MNHEY and SVGAGI. CDR3 size: 14 residues. Deletions cut 2 bases from V and 10 bases from J, with 17 bases between. CDR3 nucleotide sequence: TGTGCCAGCAGTTACAGCGTCGGTGTGGTAGGAGCTTTCTTT. Its translation is CASSYSVGVVGAFF.

CDR3 loop: CASSLTIALGETQYF. In DNA, the CDR3 is TGTGCCAGCTCACTGACCATCGCACTAGGGGAGACCCAGTACTTC. J is TRBJ2-5 and V is TRBV18, with D tentatively TRBD2 (5 bases). The V and J ends lost 4 bases and 5 bases respectively, with 17 bases between them. In germline, CDR1 is KGHSH, CDR2 LQKENI. The CDR3 consists of 15 residues.

The genes are TRBV14 and TRBJ2-3, with 9 bases aligning to TRBD2. J gave up 3 bases and V 3 bases, and 4 bases lay outside the gene matches. Germline assignment: CDR1 SGHDN and CDR2 FVKESK. The CDR3 extends over 15 amino acids. The CDR3, as DNA: TGTGCCAGCAGCCAGGGTAGCGGGAGTACAGATACGCAGTATTTT. This translates into CASSQGSGSTDTQYF. Filled out from reference TRBV14 and TRBJ2-3, the complete variable domain reads EAGVTQFPSHSVIEKGQTVTLRCDPISGHDNLYWYRRVMGKEIKFLLHFVKESKQDESGMPNNRFLAERTGGTYSTLKVQPAELEDSGVYFCASSQGSGSTDTQYFGPGTRLTVL.

The sample holds a few counts of this clone. V gene TRBV5-5 combines with J gene TRBJ1-1; 7 bases fit TRBD1. This CDR3 has 16 amino acids. CDR1 and CDR2 from the germline V gene are SGHKS and YYEKEE (reference sequence). Trimming took 0 bases from V and 2 from J; bases not matched to a gene: 7. The CDR3 spells CASSLATGTVNTEAFF. The CDR3 DNA follows: TGTGCCAGCAGCTTGGCCACAGGGACAGTTAACACTGAAGCTTTCTTT.

The chain has TRBV5-4 and TRBJ1-1; 8 bases are a match to TRBD1. Germline lookup yields CDR1 SGHNT and CDR2 YYREEE (reference sequence). The CDR3 covers 15 residues. The junction had 11 bases not matched to a gene; V was cut back by 4 bases and J by 6 bases. CDR3 DNA: TGTGCCAGCAGCCCAGGACAGGGAAGGCGGCCTGAAGCTTTCTTT. Its translation: CASSPGQGRRPEAFF. Looking up the rest from reference TRBV5-4 and TRBJ1-1 gives the full variable domain: ETGVTQSPTHLIKTRGQQVTLRCSSQSGHNTVSWYQQALGQGPQFIFQYYREEENGRGNFPPRFSGLQFPNYSSELNVNALELDDSALYLCASSPGQGRRPEAFFGQGTRLTVV.

The J gene is TRBJ1-3, the V gene TRBV30, with 7 bases identical to TRBD1. Germline V gene sequence: CDR1 GTSNPN, CDR2 SVGIG (reference sequence). J was trimmed by 4 bases and V by 0 bases; bases with no gene match: 6. CDR3 length: 15 amino acids. The CDR3 nucleotides are TGTGCCTGGAGTGTTCTTAAGGGGGCAGGAAACACCATATATTTT. Its protein product is CAWSVLKGAGNTIYF. The full variable domain, completed using reference TRBV30 and TRBJ1-3, is SQTIHQWPATLVQPVGSPLSLECTVEGTSNPNLYWYRQAAGRGLQLLFYSVGIGQISSEVPQNLSASRPQDRQFILSSKKLLLSDSGFYLCAWSVLKGAGNTIYFGEGSWLTVV.

J is TRBJ2-2 and V is TRBV19; TRBD1 matches at 8 bases. CDR3 length: 17 residues. Germline V gives CDR1 LNHDA, CDR2 SQIVND (reference sequence). V shed 6 bases, J shed 6 bases, and the junction held 15 bases outside the gene matches. CDR3 in DNA: TGTGCCAGTAGGAAGGTCAAAGGACAGGGCCGAGCCGGGGAGCTGTTTTTT. Translated: CASRKVKGQGRAGELFF.

CDR3: CASTTRGYGANVLTF. CDR3 in DNA: TGTGCCAGCACGACCAGGGGGTACGGGGCCAACGTCCTGACTTTC. This chain joins TRBV27 and TRBJ2-6, with TRBD1 identical over 7 bases. J was trimmed by 4 bases and V by 7 bases; bases with no gene match: 7. The V gene's germline CDR1 is MNHEY and CDR2 SMNVEV (reference sequence). The CDR3 extends over 15 amino acids.

The V call is TRBV25-1, the J call TRBJ1-6; D unresolved. The CDR3 runs to 15 residues. Looked up from germline, CDR1 is MGHDK and CDR2 is SYGVNS. With 3 bases removed from V and 9 bases from J, the gap between germline ends came to 15 bases. The CDR3 sequence is CASSDSAWRISPLHF. CDR3 sequence (DNA): TGTGCCAGCAGTGATTCAGCGTGGCGGATTTCACCCCTCCACTTT.

The genes are TRBV20-1 and TRBJ1-5; D unresolved. Germline values: CDR1 DFQATT, CDR2 SNEGSKA (reference sequence). The length of the CDR3 is 14 residues. The ends were cut back, 3 bases at V and 6 bases at J, with 15 bases in the middle. As DNA, the CDR3 is TGCAGTGCTAGTCGTACTCCGGAGGGTCAGCCCCAGCATTTT. Translated, it gives CSASRTPEGQPQHF.